The text below deals with one T cell receptor beta chain. What antigen it recognizes has not been identified. The record has no base qualities; no much larger clone is one base away. This record comes from a study of blood T cell repertoires in COVID-19 (TCRdb year 2020). Some background on the complete study: Samples covering the acute and convalescent phases of COVID-19 were provided by collaborators in the United States, Italy and Spain. The material from the prospective study consisted of cDNA or gDNA derived from T cells, B-cell-depleted T cells, or PBMCs. The dataset comprised deeply sampled blood TCRbeta repertoires from subjects exposed to, actively infected with, or recovered from COVID-19. A freely available public database, intended as a resource for researchers studying the immune response to SARS-CoV-2, is where the repertoires were released. Samples came from the ongoing ImmuneRACE study (first 160 participants) plus 1,254 subjects from 6 global collaborators. Sample metadata almost always included a de-identified subject ID, COVID-19 status, age in years and sex. Where HLA class I and class II types were available, the types were taken from metadata supplied by the sample provider, not from assay-based typing.

TCRbeta CDR3 regions were amplified from genomic DNA by means of the immunoSEQ Assay, a bias-controlled multiplex PCR. The study's processing was this. The number of nucleated cells in each sample was estimated by amplification of reference gene primers within the assay. To quantify the absolute abundance of each unique TCRbeta CDR3 rearrangement, sequence reads were collapsed and filtered. Productive Simpson clonality was computed per sample as the square root of Simpson's diversity index over productive rearrangements. In TCRdb, the immuneACCESS table is reduced to in-frame sequences with V and J assigned. These tables do not hold every clone; where another copy was compared, an unresolved V gene accounts for under half, and the others remain unexplained. V, J and clone size are taken as reported in that table, and D and trimming were inferred from the DNA itself. This sample gives just over 60,000 clones in total; around 79% of them show up just once. The top ten constitute 18% of the sample.

CDR1 and CDR2 were assigned from the germline V gene (reference sequence) as MNHEY and SMNVEV. The CDR3 goes from the cysteine to the phenylalanine over 15 residues. CDR3 DNA is the only sequence kept; it has 45 bases, read in frame from the first base. The junction shows trimming of 2 bases on V and 2 bases on J, and the gene matches do not reach 6 bases of it. Collaborating institutions collected whole blood in K2EDTA tubes following their own protocols. Collaborator samples were shipped for TCRbeta analysis as frozen whole blood, isolated PBMCs, or DNA extracted from either sample type. Here is what the overall study found, with its caveats: Clinical and demographic metadata were provided uncurated, with the amount varying by source and participant.

This chain is built from TRBV27 and TRBJ2-7; TRBD1 fits 7 bases in the junction. Source material: peripheral blood. The receptor comes from a man between 60 and 75 years old with acute or convalescent COVID-19. The bases are TGTGCCAGCAGTTTAAAGTTCACAGGGGCCTACGAGCAGTACTTC. Its translation reads: CASSLKFTGAYEQYF.